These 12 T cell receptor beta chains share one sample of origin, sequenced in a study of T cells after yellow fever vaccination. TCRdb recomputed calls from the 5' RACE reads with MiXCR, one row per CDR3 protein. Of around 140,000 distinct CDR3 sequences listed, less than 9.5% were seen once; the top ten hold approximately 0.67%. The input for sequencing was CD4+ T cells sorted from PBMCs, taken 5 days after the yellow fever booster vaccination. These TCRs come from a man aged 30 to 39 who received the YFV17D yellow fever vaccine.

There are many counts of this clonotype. CDR3: CAWSVGRQNYEQYF. In DNA, the CDR3 is TGTGCCTGGAGTGTCGGTAGACAGAACTACGAGCAGTACTTC. The chain combines TRBV30 with TRBJ2-7, with D perhaps matching TRBD1 (5 bases). The V gene lost 0 bases and the J gene lost 3 bases, with 12 bases spanning the gap. The germline V gene encodes CDR1 GTSNPN and CDR2 SVGIG (reference sequence). This CDR3 comprises 14 residues.

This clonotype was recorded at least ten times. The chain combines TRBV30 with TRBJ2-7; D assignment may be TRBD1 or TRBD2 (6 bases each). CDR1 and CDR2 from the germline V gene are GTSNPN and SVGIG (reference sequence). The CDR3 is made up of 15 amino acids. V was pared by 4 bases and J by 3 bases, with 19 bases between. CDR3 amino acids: CAWTSGGGGGYEQYF. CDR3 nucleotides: TGTGCCTGGACTTCCGGGGGCGGAGGGGGCTACGAGCAGTACTTC.

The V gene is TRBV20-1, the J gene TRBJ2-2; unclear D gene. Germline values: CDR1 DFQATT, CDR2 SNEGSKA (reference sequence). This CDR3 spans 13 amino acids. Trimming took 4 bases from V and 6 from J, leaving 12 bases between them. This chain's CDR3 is CSANSLMAGELFF. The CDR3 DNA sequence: TGCAGTGCTAATTCCCTTATGGCCGGGGAGCTGTTTTTT.

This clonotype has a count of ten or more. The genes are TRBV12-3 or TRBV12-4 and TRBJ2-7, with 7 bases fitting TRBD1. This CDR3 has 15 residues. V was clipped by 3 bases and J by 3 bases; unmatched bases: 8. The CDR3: CASSFGTQGFYEQYF. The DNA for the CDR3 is TGTGCCAGCAGTTTCGGGACACAGGGGTTCTACGAGCAGTACTTC.

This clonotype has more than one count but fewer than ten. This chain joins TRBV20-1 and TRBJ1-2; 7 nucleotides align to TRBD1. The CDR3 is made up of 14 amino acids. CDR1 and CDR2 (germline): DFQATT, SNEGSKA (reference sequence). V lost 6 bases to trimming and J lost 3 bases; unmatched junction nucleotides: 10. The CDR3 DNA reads TGCAGTGCCGCCCAGTCCGGGACAGACTATGGCTACACCTTC. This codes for CSAAQSGTDYGYTF.

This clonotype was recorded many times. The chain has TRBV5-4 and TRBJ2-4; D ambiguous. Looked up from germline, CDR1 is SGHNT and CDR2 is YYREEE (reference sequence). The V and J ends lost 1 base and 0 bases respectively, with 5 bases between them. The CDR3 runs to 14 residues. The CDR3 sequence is CASSLSIAKNIQYF. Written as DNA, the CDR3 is TGTGCCAGCAGCTTGAGTATAGCCAAAAACATTCAGTACTTC.

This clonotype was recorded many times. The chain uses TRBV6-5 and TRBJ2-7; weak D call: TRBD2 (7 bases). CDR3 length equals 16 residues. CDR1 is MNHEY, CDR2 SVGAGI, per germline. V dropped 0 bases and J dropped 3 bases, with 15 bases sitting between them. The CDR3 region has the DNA TGTGCCAGCAGTTACTCGGACAGACTAGCCTACTACGAGCAGTACTTC. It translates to CASSYSDRLAYYEQYF.

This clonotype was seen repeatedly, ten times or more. CDR3 sequence (DNA): TGTGCCAGCAGTTATATGGGAGGGCTGAACACCGGGGAGCTGTTTTTT. It specifies CASSYMGGLNTGELFF. The rearrangement links TRBV12-3 or TRBV12-4 to TRBJ2-2; TRBD2 agrees at 7 bases. Unmatched junction bases numbered 6, after V lost 4 bases and J lost 1 base. The CDR3 contains 16 residues.

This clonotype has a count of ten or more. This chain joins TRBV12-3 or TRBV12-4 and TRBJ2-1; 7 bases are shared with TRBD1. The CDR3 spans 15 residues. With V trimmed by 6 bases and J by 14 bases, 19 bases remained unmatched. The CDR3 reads CASRATGEWGSGEFF. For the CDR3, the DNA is TGTGCCAGCAGGGCTACAGGGGAGTGGGGCAGTGGGGAGTTCTTC.

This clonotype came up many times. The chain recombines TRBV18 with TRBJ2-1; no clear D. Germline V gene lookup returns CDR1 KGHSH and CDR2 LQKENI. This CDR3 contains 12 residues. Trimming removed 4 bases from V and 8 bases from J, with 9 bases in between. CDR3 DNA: TGTGCCAGCTCACTATTCGTGGATGAGCAGTTCTTC. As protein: CASSLFVDEQFF.

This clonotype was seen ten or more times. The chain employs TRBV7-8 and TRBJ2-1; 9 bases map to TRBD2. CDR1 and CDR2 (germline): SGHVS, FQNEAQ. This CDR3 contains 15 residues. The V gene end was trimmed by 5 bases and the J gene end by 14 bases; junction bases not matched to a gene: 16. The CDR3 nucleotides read TGTGCCAGCAGCCAAGACCAGGCTTATAGCGGGAGAAAGTTCTTC. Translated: CASSQDQAYSGRKFF.

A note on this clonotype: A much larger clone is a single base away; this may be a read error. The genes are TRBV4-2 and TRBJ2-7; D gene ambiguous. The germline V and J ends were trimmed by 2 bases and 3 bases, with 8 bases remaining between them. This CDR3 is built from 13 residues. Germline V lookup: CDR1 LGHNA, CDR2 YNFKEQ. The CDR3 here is CASSQLESYEQYF. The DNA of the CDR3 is TGTGCCAGCAGCCAATTGGAGAGCTACGAGCAGTACTTC.